The sequence of this T cell receptor (beta chain) was determined in a study of control samples from healthy donors and cancer patients. This table comes from immunoSEQ multiplex PCR, and its TCRdb copy is limited to in-frame clones, with some not included. The table lists almost 95,000 clones, about nine tenths of them singletons. The clonotype was recovered from a woman aged 18 to 35 in good health. Sequences were obtained from blood.

The chain's CDR3 is CATSPDLAGGLETQYF. CDR3 nucleotide sequence: TGTGCCACCAGTCCTGATCTAGCGGGGGGCCTAGAGACCCAGTACTTC. This chain joins TRBV15 and TRBJ2-5; TRBD2 matches at 11 bases. J was trimmed by 4 bases and V by 6 bases; bases with no gene match: 10. CDR1 LNHNV and CDR2 YYDKDF come from the germline V gene (reference sequence). The CDR3 totals 16 residues.